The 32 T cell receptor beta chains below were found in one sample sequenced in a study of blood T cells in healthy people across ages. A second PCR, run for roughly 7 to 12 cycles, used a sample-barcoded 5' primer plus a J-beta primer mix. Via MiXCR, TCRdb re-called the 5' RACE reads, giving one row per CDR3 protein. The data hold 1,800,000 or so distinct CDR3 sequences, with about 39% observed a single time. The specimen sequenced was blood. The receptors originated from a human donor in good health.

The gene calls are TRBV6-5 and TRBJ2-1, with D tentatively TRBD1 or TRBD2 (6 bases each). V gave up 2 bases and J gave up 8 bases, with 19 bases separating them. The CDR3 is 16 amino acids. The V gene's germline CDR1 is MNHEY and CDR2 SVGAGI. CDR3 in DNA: TGTGCCAGCAGTTACGTAGAAGGGGGGCTTGAGGATGAGCAGTTCTTC. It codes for CASSYVEGGLEDEQFF.

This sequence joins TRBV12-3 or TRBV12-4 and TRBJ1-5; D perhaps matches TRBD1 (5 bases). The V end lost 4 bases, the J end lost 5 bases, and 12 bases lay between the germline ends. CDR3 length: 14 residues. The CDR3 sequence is CASSSQGGYQPQHF. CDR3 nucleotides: TGTGCCAGCAGTTCGCAGGGAGGGTATCAGCCCCAGCATTTT.

CDR3 amino acids: CASSFMGQGPMRQYF. In DNA form, the CDR3 reads TGTGCCAGCAGTTTCATGGGACAGGGTCCTATGAGGCAGTACTTC. The gene calls are TRBV28 and TRBJ2-7; TRBD1 matches at 9 bases. Germline CDR1 and CDR2: MDHEN and SYDVKM. V shed 3 bases, J shed 9 bases, and the junction held 12 bases outside the gene matches. The CDR3 is 15 residues long.

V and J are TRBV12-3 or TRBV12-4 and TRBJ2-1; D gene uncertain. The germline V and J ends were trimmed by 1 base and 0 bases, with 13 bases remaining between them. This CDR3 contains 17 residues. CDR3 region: CASSLDSVYSSYNEQFF. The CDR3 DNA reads TGTGCCAGCAGTTTAGACAGCGTATACAGCTCCTACAATGAGCAGTTCTTC.

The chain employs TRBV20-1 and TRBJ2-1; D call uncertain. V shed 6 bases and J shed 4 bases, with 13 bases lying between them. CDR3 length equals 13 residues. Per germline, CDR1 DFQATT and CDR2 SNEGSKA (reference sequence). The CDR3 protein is CSARFDGYNEQFF. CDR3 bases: TGCAGTGCCCGATTTGACGGTTACAATGAGCAGTTCTTC.

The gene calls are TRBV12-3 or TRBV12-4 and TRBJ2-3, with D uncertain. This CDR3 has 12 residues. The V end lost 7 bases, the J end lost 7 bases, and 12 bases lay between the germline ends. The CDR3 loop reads CASTIDPYTQYF. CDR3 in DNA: TGTGCCAGCACCATTGACCCATATACGCAGTATTTT.

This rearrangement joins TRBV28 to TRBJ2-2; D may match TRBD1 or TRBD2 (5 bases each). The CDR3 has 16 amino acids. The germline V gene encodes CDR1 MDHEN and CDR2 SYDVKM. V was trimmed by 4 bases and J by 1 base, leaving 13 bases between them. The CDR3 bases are TGTGCCAGCAGTTCCCGGGCGAGGGGGAACACCGGGGAGCTGTTTTTT. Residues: CASSSRARGNTGELFF.

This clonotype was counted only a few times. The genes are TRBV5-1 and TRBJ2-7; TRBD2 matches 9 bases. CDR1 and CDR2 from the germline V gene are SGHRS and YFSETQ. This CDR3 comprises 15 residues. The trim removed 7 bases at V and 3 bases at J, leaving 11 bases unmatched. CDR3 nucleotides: TGCGCCAGCTTTTCCTTAGCGGGGGACGACTACGAGCAGTACTTC. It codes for CASFSLAGDDYEQYF.

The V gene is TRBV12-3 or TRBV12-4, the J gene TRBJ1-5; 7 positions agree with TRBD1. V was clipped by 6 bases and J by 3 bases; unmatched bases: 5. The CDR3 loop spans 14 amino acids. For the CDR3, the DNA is TGTGCCAGCAGGGCCGGGACAGACAATCAGCCCCAGCATTTT. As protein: CASRAGTDNQPQHF.

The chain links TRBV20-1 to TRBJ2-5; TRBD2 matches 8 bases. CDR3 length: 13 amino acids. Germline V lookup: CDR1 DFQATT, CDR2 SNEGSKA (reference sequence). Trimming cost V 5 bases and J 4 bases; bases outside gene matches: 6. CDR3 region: CSADRGGGETQYF. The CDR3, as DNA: TGCAGTGCTGATCGGGGGGGAGGAGAGACCCAGTACTTC.

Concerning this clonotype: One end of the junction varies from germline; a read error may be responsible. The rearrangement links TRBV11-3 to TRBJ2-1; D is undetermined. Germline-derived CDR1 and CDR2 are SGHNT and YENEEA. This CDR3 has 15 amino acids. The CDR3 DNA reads TGTGCCGGCAGTGTCGGTTCTAGCTCCTACAATGAGCAGTTCTTC. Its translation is CAGSVGSSSYNEQFF.

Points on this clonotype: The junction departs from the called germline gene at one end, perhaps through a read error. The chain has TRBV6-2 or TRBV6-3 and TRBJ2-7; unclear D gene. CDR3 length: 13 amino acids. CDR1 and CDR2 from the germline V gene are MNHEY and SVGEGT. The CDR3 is CASSYSSYYEQYF. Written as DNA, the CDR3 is TGCGCCAGCAGTTACTCGAGCTACTACGAGCAGTACTTC.

The CDR3 loop reads CASSLGTATEAFF. Written as DNA, the CDR3 is TGTGCCAGCAGCCTCGGGACAGCCACTGAAGCTTTCTTT. The chain couples TRBV11-2 to TRBJ1-1; 7 bases align to TRBD1. The germline CDR1 and CDR2 sequences are SGHAT and FQNNGV. This CDR3 comprises 13 residues. Trimming at V came to 5 bases and at J to 4 bases, leaving 4 bases not matched to a gene.

CDR3 amino acids: CSTGAEEPYTDTQYF. Here the CDR3 DNA reads TGCAGTACGGGGGCGGAGGAACCTTACACAGATACGCAGTATTTT. The chain is built from TRBV20-1 and TRBJ2-3; either TRBD1 or TRBD2 may fit D (6 bases each). The CDR3 runs to 15 residues. Germline values: CDR1 DFQATT, CDR2 SNEGSKA (reference sequence). The V end was cut by 8 bases, the J end by 2 bases, with 20 bases between.

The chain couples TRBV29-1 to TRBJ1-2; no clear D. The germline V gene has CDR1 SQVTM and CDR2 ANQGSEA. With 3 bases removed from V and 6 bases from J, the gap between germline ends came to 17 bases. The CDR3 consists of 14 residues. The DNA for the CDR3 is TGCAGCGTTGATAAGCAGATCTCGCCTGATGGCTACACCTTC. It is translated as CSVDKQISPDGYTF.

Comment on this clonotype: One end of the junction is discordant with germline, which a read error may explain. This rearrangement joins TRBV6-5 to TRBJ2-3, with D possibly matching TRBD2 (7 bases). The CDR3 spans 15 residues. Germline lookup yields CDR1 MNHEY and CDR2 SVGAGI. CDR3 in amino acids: CACSYTRGGEDTQYF. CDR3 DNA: TGTGCCTGCAGTTACACGAGGGGGGGCGAAGATACGCAGTATTTT.

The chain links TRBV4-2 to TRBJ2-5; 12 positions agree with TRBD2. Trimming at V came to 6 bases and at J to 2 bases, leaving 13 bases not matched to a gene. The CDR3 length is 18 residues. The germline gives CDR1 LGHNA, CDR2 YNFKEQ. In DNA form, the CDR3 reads TGTGCCAGCAGGCCTACTAGCGGGGGGCCGCCCCGGCAAGAGACCCAGTACTTC. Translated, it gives CASRPTSGGPPRQETQYF.

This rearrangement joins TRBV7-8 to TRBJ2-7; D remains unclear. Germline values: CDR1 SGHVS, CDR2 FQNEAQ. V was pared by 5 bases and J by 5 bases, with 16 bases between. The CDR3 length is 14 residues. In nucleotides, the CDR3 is TGTGCCAGCAGCCCCTTCGCCGAGACACACGAGCAGTACTTC. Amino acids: CASSPFAETHEQYF.

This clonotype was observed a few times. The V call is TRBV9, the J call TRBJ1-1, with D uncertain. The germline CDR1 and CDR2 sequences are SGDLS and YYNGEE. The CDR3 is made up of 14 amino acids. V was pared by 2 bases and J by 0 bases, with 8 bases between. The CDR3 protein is CASSVNTMNTEAFF. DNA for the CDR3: TGTGCCAGCAGCGTCAACACAATGAACACTGAAGCTTTCTTT.

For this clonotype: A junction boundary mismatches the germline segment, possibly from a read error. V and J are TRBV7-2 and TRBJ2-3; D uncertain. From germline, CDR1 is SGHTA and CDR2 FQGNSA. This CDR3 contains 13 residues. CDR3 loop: CASSFYRTDTQYF. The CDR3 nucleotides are TGCGCCAGCAGCTTTTACCGCACAGATACGCAGTATTTT. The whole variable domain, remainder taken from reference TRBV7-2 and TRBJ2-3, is GAGVSQSPSNKVTEKGKDVELRCDPISGHTALYWYRQSLGQGLEFLIYFQGNSAPDKSGLPSDRFSAERTGGSVSTLTIQRTQQEDSAVYLCASSFYRTDTQYFGPGTRLTVL.

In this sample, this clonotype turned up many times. CDR3 in amino acids: CSGSGTGAFETQYF. CDR3 in DNA: TGCAGCGGCTCCGGGACAGGGGCTTTTGAGACCCAGTACTTC. The V gene is TRBV29-1, the J gene TRBJ2-5; 10 nucleotides align to TRBD1. V dropped 7 bases and J dropped 5; count of bases not matched to a gene: 10. Germline V gene data show CDR1 as SQVTM and CDR2 as ANQGSEA. The CDR3 contains 14 residues.

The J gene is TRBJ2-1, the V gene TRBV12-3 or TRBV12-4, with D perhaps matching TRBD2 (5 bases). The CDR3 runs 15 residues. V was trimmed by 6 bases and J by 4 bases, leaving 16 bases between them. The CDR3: CASSPPGSEYNEQFF. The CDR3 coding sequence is TGTGCCAGCAGCCCGCCGGGGTCCGAGTACAATGAGCAGTTCTTC.

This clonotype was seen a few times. CDR3 sequence reads: CASSGVRHLNTEAFF. In DNA, the CDR3 is TGTGCCAGCAGTGGGGTTCGCCACCTGAACACTGAAGCTTTCTTT. The chain employs TRBV2 and TRBJ1-1, with D unclear. The germline V gene has CDR1 SNHLY and CDR2 FYNNEI. V lost 4 bases and J 0 bases, leaving 12 bases between the germline ends. There are 15 residues in the CDR3.

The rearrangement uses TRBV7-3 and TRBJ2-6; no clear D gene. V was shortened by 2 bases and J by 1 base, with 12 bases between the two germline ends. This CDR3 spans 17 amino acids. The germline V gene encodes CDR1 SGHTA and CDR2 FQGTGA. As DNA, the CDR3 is TGTGCCAGCAGCTTAGTGTCGGCCGGTTCTGGGGCCAACGTCCTGACTTTC. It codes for CASSLVSAGSGANVLTF.

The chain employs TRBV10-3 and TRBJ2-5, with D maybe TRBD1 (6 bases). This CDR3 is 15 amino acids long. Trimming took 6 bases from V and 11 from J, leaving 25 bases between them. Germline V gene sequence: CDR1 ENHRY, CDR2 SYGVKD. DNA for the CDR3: TGTGCCATCAGAAAGGGGCAGGGGTTCGACAATGAGCAGTACTTC. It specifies CAIRKGQGFDNEQYF.

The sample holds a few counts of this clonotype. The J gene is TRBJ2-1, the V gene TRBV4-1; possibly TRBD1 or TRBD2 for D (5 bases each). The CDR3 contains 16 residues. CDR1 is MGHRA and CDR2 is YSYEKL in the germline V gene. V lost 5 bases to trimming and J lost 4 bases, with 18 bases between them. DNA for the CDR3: TGCGCCAGCAGCGCCGGGGCCAGACCCGTATACAATGAGCAGTTCTTC. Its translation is CASSAGARPVYNEQFF.

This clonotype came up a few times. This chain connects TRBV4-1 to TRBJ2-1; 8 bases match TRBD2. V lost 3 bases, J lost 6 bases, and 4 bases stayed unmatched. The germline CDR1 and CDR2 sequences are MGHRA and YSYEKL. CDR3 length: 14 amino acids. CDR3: CASSHDAGGNEQFF. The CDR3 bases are TGCGCCAGCAGCCACGACGCGGGGGGCAATGAGCAGTTCTTC.

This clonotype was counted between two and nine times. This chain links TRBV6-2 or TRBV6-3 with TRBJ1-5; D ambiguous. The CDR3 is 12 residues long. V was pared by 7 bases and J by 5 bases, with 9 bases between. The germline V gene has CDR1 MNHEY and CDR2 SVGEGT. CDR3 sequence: CASNYPDQPQHF. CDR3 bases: TGTGCCAGCAATTATCCAGATCAGCCCCAGCATTTT.

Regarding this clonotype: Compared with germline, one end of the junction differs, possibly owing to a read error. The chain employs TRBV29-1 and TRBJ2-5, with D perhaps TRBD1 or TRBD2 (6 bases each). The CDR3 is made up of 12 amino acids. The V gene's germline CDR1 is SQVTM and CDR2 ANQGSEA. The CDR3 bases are TGCAGCGTTGGGGGGGCTATAGAGACCCAGAACTTC. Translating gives CSVGGAIETQNF.

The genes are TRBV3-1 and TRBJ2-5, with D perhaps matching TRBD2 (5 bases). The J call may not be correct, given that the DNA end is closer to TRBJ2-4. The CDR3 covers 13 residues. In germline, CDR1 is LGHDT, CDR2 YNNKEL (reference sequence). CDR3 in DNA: TGTGCCAGCAGCCAAGCCGGGAACAACATTCAGTACTTC. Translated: CASSQAGNNIQYF.

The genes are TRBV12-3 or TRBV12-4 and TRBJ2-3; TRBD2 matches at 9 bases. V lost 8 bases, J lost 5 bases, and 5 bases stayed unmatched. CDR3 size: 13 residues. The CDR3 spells CASRAGGEDTQYF. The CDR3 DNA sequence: TGTGCCAGCCGGGCGGGGGGGGAAGATACGCAGTATTTT.

The CDR3 here is CSVPISGANVLTF. As DNA, the CDR3 is TGCAGCGTCCCCATCTCTGGGGCCAACGTCCTGACTTTC. The V gene is TRBV29-1, the J gene TRBJ2-6; D uncertain. The CDR3 loop spans 13 amino acids. Trimming stripped 6 bases from V and 0 bases from J, with 6 bases between. Looked up from germline, CDR1 is SQVTM and CDR2 is ANQGSEA. The whole variable domain, remainder taken from reference TRBV29-1 and TRBJ2-6, is SAVISQKPSRDICQRGTSLTIQCQVDSQVTMMFWYRQQPGQSLTLIATANQGSEATYESGFVIDKFPISRPNLTFSTLTVSNMSPEDSSIYLCSVPISGANVLTFGAGSRLTVL.